This T cell receptor (beta chain) was recovered during a study of T cell responses to AZD1222 COVID-19 vaccine. Worth noting for this clone: The antigen is unknown.

TCRdb keeps only in-frame clones here, not all; method: immunoSEQ multiplex PCR. The sample includes some 96,000 clones, roughly 83% of them seen just once. Study-level results: Repertoires were collected only later (after the peak T cell response had occurred). It should be noted that donors were predominantly white British and more often female, and clonal diversity was possibly underestimated.

The length of the CDR3 is 15 residues. V shed 3 bases and J shed 4 bases, with 15 bases lying between them. The germline gives CDR1 MNHNS, CDR2 SASEGT. Material: peripheral blood, obtained 28 days after the second AZD1222 dose. The gene calls are TRBV6-1 and TRBJ1-1; D call uncertain. The sequence was collected from an adult who received the AZD1222 COVID-19 vaccine. The CDR3 loop reads CASSDAGLKGTEAFF. CDR3 nucleotides: TGTGCCAGCAGTGATGCCGGGCTAAAGGGCACTGAAGCTTTCTTT.